This T cell receptor beta chain was captured in a study of T cells in Graves' hyperthyroidism and ophthalmopathy. Overall study: Peripheral blood was collected at initial diagnosis, before any treatment.

Germline V lookup: CDR1 MNHNS, CDR2 SASEGT. The J segment lost 3 bases and the V segment lost 7 bases, leaving 17 bases of the junction unmatched. This CDR3 has 17 amino acids. A single count supports this clonotype. The investigators amplified TCR beta CDR3 regions from RNA transcripts. A set of HTBI primers served as the primers for a first-round RT-PCR of the TCR CDR3. TCRdb recomputed calls from the multiplex PCR reads with MiXCR, one row per CDR3 protein. The sample consists of approximately 610,000 distinct CDR3 sequences, roughly 15% of them appearing once. This sequence was found in a middle-aged woman with Graves' ophthalmopathy. The chain couples TRBV6-1 to TRBJ2-7; 8 bases align to TRBD1. Sequencing was carried out using blood. CDR3 loop: CASISGGAGTGNYEQYF. CDR3 in DNA: TGTGCCAGCATCTCTGGGGGCGCCGGGACAGGCAACTACGAGCAGTACTTC.